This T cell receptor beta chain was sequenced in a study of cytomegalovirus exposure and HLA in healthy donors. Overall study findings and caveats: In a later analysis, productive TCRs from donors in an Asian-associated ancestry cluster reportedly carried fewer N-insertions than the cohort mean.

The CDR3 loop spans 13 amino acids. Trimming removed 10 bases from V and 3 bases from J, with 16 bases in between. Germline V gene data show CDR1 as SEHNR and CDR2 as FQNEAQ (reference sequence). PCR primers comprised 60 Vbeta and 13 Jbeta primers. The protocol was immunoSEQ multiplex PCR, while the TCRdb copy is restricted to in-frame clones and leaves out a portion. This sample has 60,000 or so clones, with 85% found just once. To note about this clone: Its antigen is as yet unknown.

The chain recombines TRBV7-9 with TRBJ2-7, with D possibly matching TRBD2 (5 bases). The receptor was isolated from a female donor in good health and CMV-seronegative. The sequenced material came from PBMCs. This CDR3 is CAILGLHDYEQYF. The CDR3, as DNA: TGTGCCATCCTCGGACTTCATGACTACGAGCAGTACTTC.